This T cell receptor beta chain was found in a study of cytomegalovirus exposure and HLA in healthy donors. Points from the study as a whole: Reported performance of the classifier showed diagnosis of cytomegalovirus status with high specificity and sensitivity. Most TCR sequences showed up rarely, but some public TCRs showed up in many donors.

Germline V lookup: CDR1 LGHNA, CDR2 YSLEER. The CDR3 is 15 residues long. V was pared by 1 base and J by 2 bases, with 11 bases between. A word on this clone: Its antigen is not known.

The protocol was immunoSEQ multiplex PCR, while the TCRdb copy is restricted to in-frame clones and leaves out a portion. The sample lists about 98,000 clones; about 88% were seen once. The sequenced sample was PBMCs. The chain uses TRBV4-3 and TRBJ1-1, with unresolved D. This receptor was identified in a man aged 18 to 29 in good health and CMV-seropositive. The CDR3 sequence: CASSQARGLNTEAFF. The DNA of the CDR3 is TGCGCCAGCAGCCAAGCGAGAGGGCTTAACACTGAAGCTTTCTTT.